This entry lists 29 T cell receptor beta chains sequenced from one sample in a study of T cells in Graves' hyperthyroidism and ophthalmopathy. TCR beta CDR3 regions were amplified from RNA. The study used the HTBI primer set for a first-round RT-PCR of the TCR CDR3. MiXCR was run by TCRdb on the multiplex PCR reads, yielding one entry per CDR3 protein. The profile shows hundreds of thousands of distinct CDR3 sequences, about a sixth of them singletons. The sequencing sample was made of blood. The source is a woman between 18 and 29 years old with Graves' hyperthyroidism.

This clonotype was seen repeatedly, ten times or more. The limits of the CDR3 on the DNA are not certain, so only TCRdb's listed CDR3 is given. CDR3 loop: CASSSSGLAGRGEQFF. The gene calls are TRBV6-1 and TRBJ2-1; the D call of TRBD2 is as the table states it, not checked on the DNA. The germline V gene has CDR1 MNHNS and CDR2 SASEGT. The CDR3 totals 16 residues, both ends included.

There are many counts of this clonotype. The chain joins TRBV7-8 to TRBJ2-7; D gene ambiguous. The V and J ends lost 4 bases and 2 bases respectively, with 9 bases between them. The CDR3 contains 13 residues. Germline CDR1 and CDR2: SGHVS and FQNEAQ. CDR3 sequence: CASSSRAAYEQYF. For the CDR3, the DNA is TGTGCCAGCAGCTCCCGGGCCGCCTACGAGCAGTACTTC.

In its sample, this clonotype was seen a few times. The genes are TRBV4-3 and TRBJ2-6; D unclear. The germline V gene encodes CDR1 LGHNA and CDR2 YSLEER. Trimming removed 3 bases at V and 0 bases at J, with 9 bases between. The CDR3 extends over 16 amino acids. The CDR3: CASSHEGSSGANVLTF. CDR3 sequence (DNA): TGCGCCAGCAGCCATGAAGGGTCCTCTGGGGCCAACGTCCTGACTTTC.

This clonotype showed up many times. The V and J genes are TRBV7-8 and TRBJ2-1, with unresolved D. In germline, CDR1 is SGHVS, CDR2 FQNEAQ. The V and J ends lost 0 bases and 3 bases respectively, with 9 bases between them. This CDR3 has 15 residues. The DNA for the CDR3 is TGTGCCAGCAGCTTAGCGCAAGGAGACTACAATGAGCAGTTCTTC. Protein: CASSLAQGDYNEQFF.

This clonotype was detected ten times or more. V gene TRBV7-9 combines with J gene TRBJ1-2; 8 bases match TRBD1. J gave up 3 bases and V 4 bases, and 4 bases lay outside the gene matches. Germline V CDR1 and CDR2: SEHNR, FQNEAQ (reference sequence). This CDR3 is built from 14 residues. CDR3 in DNA: TGTGCCAGCAGCTCGACAGGGGACGACTATGGCTACACCTTC. Protein product: CASSSTGDDYGYTF.

V is TRBV20-1 and J is TRBJ1-2; 7 bases agree with TRBD1. With 3 bases clipped from V and 4 bases from J, the junction kept 11 bases outside the gene matches. The CDR3 consists of 15 residues. Looked up from germline, CDR1 is DFQATT and CDR2 is SNEGSKA (reference sequence). This CDR3 reads CSASRSGTVLYGYTF. CDR3 bases: TGCAGTGCTAGCCGTTCGGGGACAGTTCTCTATGGCTACACCTTC.

This sequence joins TRBV29-1 and TRBJ2-4; perhaps TRBD1 as D (6 bases). V lost 4 bases, J lost 6 bases, and 19 bases lay in between. The length of the CDR3 is 15 residues. Germline-derived CDR1 and CDR2 are SQVTM and ANQGSEA. CDR3 DNA sequence: TGCAGCGTTGTGGTCTGGGGGCACCTAGGAAACATTCAGTACTTC. Translated, it gives CSVVVWGHLGNIQYF.

This clonotype was observed many times. The chain carries TRBV5-1 and TRBJ2-7; TRBD1 agrees at 7 bases. This CDR3 is built from 17 residues. CDR1 and CDR2 from the germline V gene are SGHRS and YFSETQ. Unmatched junction bases numbered 15, after V lost 2 bases and J lost 4 bases. CDR3 coding DNA: TGCGCCAGCAGCTTACGAACCGGGACAGCATTGGGGTACGAGCAGTACTTC. This codes for CASSLRTGTALGYEQYF.

This rearrangement joins TRBV20-1 to TRBJ2-1; D is uncertain. The CDR3 runs to 12 residues. Germline CDR1 DFQATT, CDR2 SNEGSKA (reference sequence). The germline V and J ends were trimmed by 2 bases and 5 bases, with 7 bases remaining between them. The CDR3 loop is CSARREHNEQFF. The CDR3 DNA follows: TGCAGTGCTAGACGCGAGCACAATGAGCAGTTCTTC.

This clonotype was found many times. J is TRBJ2-1 and V is TRBV4-2, with TRBD2 matching over 8 bases. Germline V gene sequence: CDR1 LGHNA, CDR2 YNFKEQ. The CDR3 has 16 residues. V dropped 0 bases and J dropped 4; count of bases not matched to a gene: 5. Written as DNA, the CDR3 is TGTGCCAGCAGCCAAGACGCCCAGCGGGGGTACAATGAGCAGTTCTTC. It specifies CASSQDAQRGYNEQFF.

About this clonotype: The junction departs from germline at one end; a sequencing error may be responsible. This sequence joins TRBV7-7 and TRBJ1-4, with a tentative D call TRBD1 (5 bases). The germline gives CDR1 SSHAT, CDR2 FNYEAQ (reference sequence). The CDR3 is 14 amino acids. CDR3 nucleotides: TGTGCTAGCAGCACCGGGACGGATAATGAAAAACTGTTTTTT. Translation: CASSTGTDNEKLFF.

In its sample, this clonotype was seen many times. The rearrangement joins TRBV28 to TRBJ1-2; TRBD1 matches at 9 bases. This CDR3 region has 13 residues. The germline gives CDR1 MDHEN, CDR2 SYDVKM. Trimming cost V 5 bases and J 8 bases; bases outside gene matches: 6. The CDR3 loop reads CASSITGGRGYTF. The DNA for the CDR3 is TGTGCCAGCAGTATCACAGGGGGCAGAGGCTACACCTTC.

This clonotype was found many times. Here the CDR3 DNA reads TGCAGTGCGGGCGGGATGAACACTGAAGCTTTCTTT. Encoded protein: CSAGGMNTEAFF. The chain uses TRBV20-1 and TRBJ1-1; D gene uncertain. This CDR3 spans 12 amino acids. The V end lost 6 bases, the J end lost 0 bases, and 8 bases lay between the germline ends. The germline V gene encodes CDR1 DFQATT and CDR2 SNEGSKA (reference sequence).

This clonotype was recorded a few times. The V and J genes are TRBV6-5 and TRBJ1-2, with D unresolved. The CDR3 totals 13 residues. CDR1 and CDR2 (germline): MNHEY, SVGAGI. The V and J ends lost 2 bases and 4 bases respectively, with 8 bases between them. CDR3 region: CASSYDPSYGYTF. The CDR3 DNA follows: TGTGCCAGCAGTTACGACCCGTCCTATGGCTACACCTTC.

The V call is TRBV29-1, the J call TRBJ2-5, with D unclear. The CDR3 has 13 residues. Trimming removed 6 bases at V and 0 bases at J, with 11 bases between. Germline values: CDR1 SQVTM, CDR2 ANQGSEA. In DNA, the CDR3 is TGCAGCGTCGACGAGGTTTACCAAGAGACCCAGTACTTC. Encoded protein: CSVDEVYQETQYF.

This clonotype was counted between two and nine times. The rearrangement links TRBV7-2 to TRBJ1-2; a weak D match, TRBD1 (6 bases). CDR1 and CDR2 from the germline V gene are SGHTA and FQGNSA. The CDR3 runs to 16 residues. The germline V and J ends were trimmed by 1 base and 2 bases, with 14 bases remaining between them. Here the CDR3 DNA reads TGTGCCAGCAGCTTAGGCAGGGGAGGAATGAACTATGGCTACACCTTC. Its translation: CASSLGRGGMNYGYTF.

The CDR3 spells CATSILTAQTLNEQFF. DNA for the CDR3: TGTGCCACCAGCATACTCACAGCGCAGACTCTCAATGAGCAGTTCTTC. This chain uses TRBV15 with TRBJ2-1; D ambiguous. There are 16 residues in the CDR3. The V and J ends lost 4 bases and 6 bases respectively, with 19 bases between them. Germline CDR1 LNHNV, CDR2 YYDKDF (reference sequence).

This clonotype was picked up many times. V gene TRBV4-1 combines with J gene TRBJ2-2, with TRBD1 matching over 8 bases. This CDR3 region has 14 residues. V shed 6 bases, J shed 5 bases, and the junction held 5 bases outside the gene matches. Germline CDR1 reads MGHRA; CDR2 reads YSYEKL. The CDR3 loop is CASRRQGATGELFF. The CDR3 region has the DNA TGCGCCAGCAGAAGGCAGGGGGCGACCGGGGAGCTGTTTTTT.

There are many counts of this clonotype. J is TRBJ1-4 and V is TRBV28, with 7 bases that match TRBD1. CDR3 length: 14 residues. CDR1 and CDR2 (germline): MDHEN, SYDVKM. The junction had 6 bases not matched to a gene; V was cut back by 4 bases and J by 7 bases. In nucleotides, the CDR3 is TGTGCCAGCAGTTCAGGGGGGATCTCTGAAAAACTGTTTTTT. This codes for CASSSGGISEKLFF.

This clonotype was seen at least ten times. V usage is TRBV24-1 and J usage is TRBJ2-5, with 12 bases aligning to TRBD2. Trimming took 4 bases from V and 5 from J; bases not matched to a gene: 16. From germline, CDR1 is KGHDR and CDR2 SFDVKD. The CDR3 is 19 amino acids. The CDR3 is CATSDPSAGTSGSLETQYF. Written as DNA, the CDR3 is TGTGCCACCAGTGACCCTTCCGCCGGGACTAGCGGGTCTCTTGAGACCCAGTACTTC.

The genes are TRBV19 and TRBJ1-6; D is perhaps TRBD1 (5 bases). Trimming cost V 6 bases and J 5 bases, with 8 bases left between them. Per germline, CDR1 LNHDA and CDR2 SQIVND (reference sequence). The CDR3 is made up of 13 amino acids. CDR3 sequence (DNA): TGTGCCAGTAGCAGACAGAATAATTCACCCCTCCACTTT. This encodes CASSRQNNSPLHF.

The chain combines TRBV20-1 with TRBJ2-1; the D gene is possibly TRBD2 (7 bases). Germline-derived CDR1 and CDR2 are DFQATT and SNEGSKA (reference sequence). The V end was cut by 1 base, the J end by 3 bases, with 19 bases between. The CDR3 is made up of 17 amino acids. The CDR3 sequence: CSARARGAGANYNEQFF. CDR3 DNA sequence: TGCAGTGCTAGAGCCCGTGGTGCGGGGGCCAACTACAATGAGCAGTTCTTC.

This clonotype has only a few counts. The V and J genes are TRBV29-1 and TRBJ2-7, with D hard to call. Germline V gene sequence: CDR1 SQVTM, CDR2 ANQGSEA. The length of the CDR3 is 12 residues. Trimming removed 4 bases from V and 2 bases from J, with 9 bases in between. The CDR3 loop reads CSVGLGAYEQYF. The CDR3 DNA sequence: TGCAGCGTTGGGCTTGGGGCCTACGAGCAGTACTTC.

There are many counts of this clonotype. The chain uses TRBV28 and TRBJ2-7; D is possibly TRBD1 or TRBD2 (5 bases each). The V and J ends lost 6 bases and 3 bases respectively, with 18 bases between them. CDR1 MDHEN and CDR2 SYDVKM come from the germline V gene. The CDR3 sequence is 15 residues long. CDR3 nucleotide sequence: TGTGCCAGCAGCCCATGGGGGAGAGTAAACTACGAGCAGTACTTC. As protein: CASSPWGRVNYEQYF.

This clonotype was seen repeatedly, ten times or more. The chain is built from TRBV12-3 or TRBV12-4 and TRBJ1-2; D is undetermined. This CDR3 contains 12 residues. Trimming cost V 8 bases and J 4 bases, with 11 bases left between them. CDR3 sequence (DNA): TGTGCCAGCGAACAGACTTCCTATGGCTACACCTTC. This encodes CASEQTSYGYTF.

The sample holds a few counts of this clonotype. This chain joins TRBV4-2 and TRBJ1-2; D not certain. This CDR3 is built from 16 residues. Germline V lookup: CDR1 LGHNA, CDR2 YNFKEQ. Trimming shortened V by 4 bases and J by 4 bases, and 19 bases separated the two germline ends. The CDR3 bases are TGTGCCAGCAGCCCCTATTCCCTGGGAATGGTCTATGGCTACACCTTC. Protein sequence: CASSPYSLGMVYGYTF.

This clonotype was seen repeatedly, ten times or more. The chain carries TRBV12-3 or TRBV12-4 and TRBJ1-2; 7 nucleotides match TRBD1. This CDR3 has 17 residues. Losses at the gene ends were 2 bases for V and 6 bases for J; bases not matched to a gene: 15. CDR3 residues: CASSLFGTAKKRNGYTF. For the CDR3, the DNA is TGTGCCAGCAGTTTATTTGGGACAGCTAAAAAAAGAAATGGCTACACCTTC.

At least ten counts were recorded for this clonotype. The gene calls are TRBV7-2 and TRBJ2-7; D remains ambiguous. Trimming removed 3 bases at V and 7 bases at J, with 13 bases between. The CDR3 consists of 13 residues. The germline CDR1 and CDR2 sequences are SGHTA and FQGNSA. The CDR3 DNA sequence: TGTGCCAGCAGCTTCTCCCCCTACGCGGAGCAGTACTTC. Its translation: CASSFSPYAEQYF.

The chain carries TRBV20-1 and TRBJ2-3; 12 nucleotides align to TRBD2. CDR3 size: 15 residues. V dropped 7 bases and J dropped 5; count of bases not matched to a gene: 10. Germline CDR1 reads DFQATT; CDR2 reads SNEGSKA (reference sequence). The CDR3 nucleotides are TGCAGTGTCCCGCTAGCGGGGGGGCAGGTAGATACGCAGTATTTT. It is translated as CSVPLAGGQVDTQYF.